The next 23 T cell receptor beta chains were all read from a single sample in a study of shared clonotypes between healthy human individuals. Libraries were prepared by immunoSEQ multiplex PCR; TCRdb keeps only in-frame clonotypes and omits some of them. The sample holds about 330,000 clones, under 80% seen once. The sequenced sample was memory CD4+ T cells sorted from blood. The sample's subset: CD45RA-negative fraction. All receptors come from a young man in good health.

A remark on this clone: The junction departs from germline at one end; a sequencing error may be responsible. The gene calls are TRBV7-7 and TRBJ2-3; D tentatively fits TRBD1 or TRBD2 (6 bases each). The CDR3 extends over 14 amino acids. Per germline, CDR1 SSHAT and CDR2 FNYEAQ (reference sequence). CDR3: CASSLGGGSDTQYF. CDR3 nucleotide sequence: TGTGCTAGCAGCCTAGGAGGGGGGTCAGATACGCAGTATTTT. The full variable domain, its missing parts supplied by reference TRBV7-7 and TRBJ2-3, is GAGVSQSPRYKVTKRGQDVTLRCDPISSHATLYWYQQALGQGPEFLTYFNYEAQPDKSGLPSDRFSAERPEGSISTLTIQRTEQRDSAMYRCASSLGGGSDTQYFGPGTRLTVL.

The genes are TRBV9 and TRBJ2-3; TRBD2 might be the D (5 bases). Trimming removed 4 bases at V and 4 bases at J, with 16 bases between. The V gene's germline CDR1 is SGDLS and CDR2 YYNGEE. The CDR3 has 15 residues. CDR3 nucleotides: TGTGCCAGCAGCTCTGGCACTCCGGAGGCAGATACGCAGTATTTT. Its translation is CASSSGTPEADTQYF.

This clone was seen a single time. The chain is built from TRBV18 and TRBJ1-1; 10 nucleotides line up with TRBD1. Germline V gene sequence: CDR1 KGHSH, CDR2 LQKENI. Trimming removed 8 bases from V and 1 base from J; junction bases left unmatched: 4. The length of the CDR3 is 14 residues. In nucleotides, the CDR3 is TGTGCCAGCAGACAGGGGGCTAGGAACACTGAAGCTTTCTTT. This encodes CASRQGARNTEAFF.

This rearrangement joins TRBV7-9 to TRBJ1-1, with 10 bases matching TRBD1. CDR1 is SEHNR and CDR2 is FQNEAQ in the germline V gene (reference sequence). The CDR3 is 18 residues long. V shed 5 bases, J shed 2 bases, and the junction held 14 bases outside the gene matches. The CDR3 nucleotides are TGTGCCAGCAGCCTTGTCCGGGACAGGGGAGACTTTAACACTGAAGCTTTCTTT. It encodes CASSLVRDRGDFNTEAFF.

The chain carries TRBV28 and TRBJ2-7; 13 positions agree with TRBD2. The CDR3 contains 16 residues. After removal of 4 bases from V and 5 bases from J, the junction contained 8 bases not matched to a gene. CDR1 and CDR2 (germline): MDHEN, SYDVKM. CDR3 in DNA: TGTGCCAGCAGTTCCCCCGGACTAGCGGGAGACAACGAGCAGTACTTC. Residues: CASSSPGLAGDNEQYF.

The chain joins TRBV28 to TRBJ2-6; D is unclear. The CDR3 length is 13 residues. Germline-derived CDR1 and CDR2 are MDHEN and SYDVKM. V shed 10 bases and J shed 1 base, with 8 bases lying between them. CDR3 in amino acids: CATRSSGANVLTF. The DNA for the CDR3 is TGTGCCACCCGATCATCTGGGGCCAACGTCCTGACTTTC.

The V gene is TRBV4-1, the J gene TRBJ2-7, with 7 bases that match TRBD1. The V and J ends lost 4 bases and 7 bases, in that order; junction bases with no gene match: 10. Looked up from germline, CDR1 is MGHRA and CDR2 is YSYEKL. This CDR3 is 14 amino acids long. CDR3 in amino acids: CASSPGQVLGEQYF. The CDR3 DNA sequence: TGCGCCAGCAGCCCCGGACAGGTTCTTGGGGAGCAGTACTTC.

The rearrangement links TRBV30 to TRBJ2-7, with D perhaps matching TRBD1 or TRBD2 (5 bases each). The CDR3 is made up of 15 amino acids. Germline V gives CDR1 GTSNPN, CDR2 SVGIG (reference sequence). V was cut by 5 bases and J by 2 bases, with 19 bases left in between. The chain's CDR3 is CAWDERWDRTYEQYF. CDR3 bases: TGTGCCTGGGACGAGAGATGGGACCGAACCTACGAGCAGTACTTC.

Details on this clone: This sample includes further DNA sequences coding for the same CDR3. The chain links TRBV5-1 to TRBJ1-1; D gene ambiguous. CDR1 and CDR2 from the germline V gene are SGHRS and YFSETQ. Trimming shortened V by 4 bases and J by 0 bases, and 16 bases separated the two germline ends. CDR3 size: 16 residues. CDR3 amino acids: CASSLRPPGLNTEAFF. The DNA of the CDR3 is TGCGCCAGCAGCCTGAGGCCCCCCGGGTTGAACACTGAAGCTTTCTTT.

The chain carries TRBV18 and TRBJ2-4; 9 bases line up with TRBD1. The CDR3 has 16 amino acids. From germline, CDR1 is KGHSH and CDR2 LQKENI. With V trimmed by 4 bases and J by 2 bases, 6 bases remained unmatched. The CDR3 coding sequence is TGTGCCAGCTCACACCGGGACAGGGTGTCCAAAAACATTCAGTACTTC. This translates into CASSHRDRVSKNIQYF.

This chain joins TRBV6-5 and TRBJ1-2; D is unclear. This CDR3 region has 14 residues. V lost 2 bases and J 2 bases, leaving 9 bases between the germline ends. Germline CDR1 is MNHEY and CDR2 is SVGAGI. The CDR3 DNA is TGTGCCAGCAGTTACGACGTCAAAAACTATGGCTACACCTTC. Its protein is CASSYDVKNYGYTF.

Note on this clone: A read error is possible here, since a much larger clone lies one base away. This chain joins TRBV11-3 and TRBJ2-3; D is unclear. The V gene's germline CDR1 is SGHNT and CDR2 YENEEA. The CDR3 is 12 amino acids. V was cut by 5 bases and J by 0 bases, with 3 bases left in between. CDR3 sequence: CASSQSTDTQYF. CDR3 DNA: TGTGCCAGCAGCCAAAGCACAGATACGCAGTATTTT.

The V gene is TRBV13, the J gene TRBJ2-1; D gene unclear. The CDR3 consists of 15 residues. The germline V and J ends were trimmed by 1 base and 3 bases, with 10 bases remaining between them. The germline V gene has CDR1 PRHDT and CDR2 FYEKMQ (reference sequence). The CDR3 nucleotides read TGTGCCAGCAGCTTAGCGGTTGGGGTCTACAATGAGCAGTTCTTC. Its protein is CASSLAVGVYNEQFF.

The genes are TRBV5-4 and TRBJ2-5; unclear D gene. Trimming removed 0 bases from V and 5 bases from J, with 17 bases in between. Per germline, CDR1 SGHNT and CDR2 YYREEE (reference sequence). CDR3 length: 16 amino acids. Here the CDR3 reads CASSLAAARAAETQYF. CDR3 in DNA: TGTGCCAGCAGCTTGGCGGCGGCACGGGCGGCGGAGACCCAGTACTTC.

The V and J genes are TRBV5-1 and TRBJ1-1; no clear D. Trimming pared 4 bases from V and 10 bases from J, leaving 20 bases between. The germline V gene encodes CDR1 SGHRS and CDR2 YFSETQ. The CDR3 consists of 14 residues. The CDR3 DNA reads TGCGCCAGCAGCATAATACCGGGCCCGGGAAGAGCTTTCTTT. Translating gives CASSIIPGPGRAFF. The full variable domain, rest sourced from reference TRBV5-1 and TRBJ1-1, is KAGVTQTPRYLIKTRGQQVTLSCSPISGHRSVSWYQQTPGQGLQFLFEYFSETQRNKGNFPGRFSGRQFSNSRSEMNVSTLELGDSALYLCASSIIPGPGRAFFGQGTRLTVV.

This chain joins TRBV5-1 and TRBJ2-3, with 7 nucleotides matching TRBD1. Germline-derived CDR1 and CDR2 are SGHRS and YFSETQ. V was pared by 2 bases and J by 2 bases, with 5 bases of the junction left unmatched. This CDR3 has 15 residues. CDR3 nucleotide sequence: TGCGCCAGCAGCTTCCGGGACAGCTCCACAGATACGCAGTATTTT. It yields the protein CASSFRDSSTDTQYF.

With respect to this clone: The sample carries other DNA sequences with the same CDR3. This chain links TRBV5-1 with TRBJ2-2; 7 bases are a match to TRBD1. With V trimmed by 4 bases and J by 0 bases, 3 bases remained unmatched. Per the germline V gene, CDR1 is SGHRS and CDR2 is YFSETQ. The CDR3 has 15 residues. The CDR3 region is CASSRDRANTGELFF. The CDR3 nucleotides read TGCGCCAGCAGCAGGGACAGAGCGAACACCGGGGAGCTGTTTTTT.

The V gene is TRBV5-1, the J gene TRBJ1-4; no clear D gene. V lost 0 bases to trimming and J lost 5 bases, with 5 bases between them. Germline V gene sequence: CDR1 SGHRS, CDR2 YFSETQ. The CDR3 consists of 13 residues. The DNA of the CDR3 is TGCGCCAGCAGCTTGGAAGGAAATGAAAAACTGTTTTTT. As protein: CASSLEGNEKLFF.

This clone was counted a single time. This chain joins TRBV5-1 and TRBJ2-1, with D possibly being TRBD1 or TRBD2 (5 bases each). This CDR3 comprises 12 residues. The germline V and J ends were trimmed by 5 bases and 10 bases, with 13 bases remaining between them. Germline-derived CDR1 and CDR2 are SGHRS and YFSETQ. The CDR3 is CASRPRDGEQFF. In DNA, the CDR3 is TGCGCCAGCAGACCTCGGGACGGAGAGCAGTTCTTC.

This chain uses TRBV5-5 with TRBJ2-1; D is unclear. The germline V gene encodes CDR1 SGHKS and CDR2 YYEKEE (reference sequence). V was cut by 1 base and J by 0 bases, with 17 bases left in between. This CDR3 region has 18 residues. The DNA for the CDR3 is TGTGCCAGCAGCTTGTCGGATCTTTTGGGTAGCTCCTACAATGAGCAGTTCTTC. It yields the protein CASSLSDLLGSSYNEQFF.

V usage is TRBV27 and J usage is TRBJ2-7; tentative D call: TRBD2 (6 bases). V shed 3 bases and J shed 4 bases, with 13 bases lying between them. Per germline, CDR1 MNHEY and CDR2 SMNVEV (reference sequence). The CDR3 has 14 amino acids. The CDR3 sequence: CASSLYGSRYEQYF. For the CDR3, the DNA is TGTGCCAGCAGTTTGTACGGGAGTCGTTACGAGCAGTACTTC.

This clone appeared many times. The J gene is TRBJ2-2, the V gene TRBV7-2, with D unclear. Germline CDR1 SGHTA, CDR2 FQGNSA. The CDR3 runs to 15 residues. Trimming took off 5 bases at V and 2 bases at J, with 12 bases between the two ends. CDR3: CASSLAALNTGELFF. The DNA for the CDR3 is TGTGCCAGCAGCCTCGCCGCCCTCAACACCGGGGAGCTGTTTTTT.

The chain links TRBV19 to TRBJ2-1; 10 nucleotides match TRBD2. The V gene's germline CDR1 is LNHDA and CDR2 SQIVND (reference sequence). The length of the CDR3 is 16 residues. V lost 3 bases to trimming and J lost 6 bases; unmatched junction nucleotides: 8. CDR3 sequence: CASSMDSGRIGNEQFF. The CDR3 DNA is TGTGCCAGTAGTATGGATAGCGGGAGGATCGGCAATGAGCAGTTCTTC.